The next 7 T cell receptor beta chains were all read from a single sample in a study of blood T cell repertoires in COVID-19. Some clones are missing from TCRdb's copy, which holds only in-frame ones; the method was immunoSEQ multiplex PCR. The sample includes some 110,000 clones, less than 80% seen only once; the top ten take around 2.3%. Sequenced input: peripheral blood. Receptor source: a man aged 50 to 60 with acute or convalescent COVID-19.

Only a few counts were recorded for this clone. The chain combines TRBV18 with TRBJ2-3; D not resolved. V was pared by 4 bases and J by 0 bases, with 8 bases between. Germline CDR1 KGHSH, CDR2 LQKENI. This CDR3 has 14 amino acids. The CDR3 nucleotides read TGTGCCAGCTCACTTCGAACAAGCACAGATACGCAGTATTTT. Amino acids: CASSLRTSTDTQYF. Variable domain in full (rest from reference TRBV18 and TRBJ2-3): NAGVMQNPRHLVRRRGQEARLRCSPMKGHSHVYWYRQLPEEGLKFMVYLQKENIIDESGMPKERFSAEFPKEGPSILRIQQVVRGDSAAYFCASSLRTSTDTQYFGPGTRLTVL.

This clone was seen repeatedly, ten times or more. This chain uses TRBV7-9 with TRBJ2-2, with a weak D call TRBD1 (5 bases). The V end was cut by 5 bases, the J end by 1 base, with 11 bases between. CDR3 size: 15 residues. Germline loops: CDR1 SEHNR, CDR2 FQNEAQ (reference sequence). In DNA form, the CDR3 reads TGTGCCAGCAGCCCCCAGACAGTGAACACCGGGGAGCTGTTTTTT. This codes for CASSPQTVNTGELFF.

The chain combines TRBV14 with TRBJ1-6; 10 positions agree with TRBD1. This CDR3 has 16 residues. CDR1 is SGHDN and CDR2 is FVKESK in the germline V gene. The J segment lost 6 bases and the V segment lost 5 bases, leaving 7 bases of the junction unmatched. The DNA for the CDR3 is TGTGCCAGCAGCTCGGACAGGGGGTTGCTTAATTCACCCCTCCACTTT. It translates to CASSSDRGLLNSPLHF.

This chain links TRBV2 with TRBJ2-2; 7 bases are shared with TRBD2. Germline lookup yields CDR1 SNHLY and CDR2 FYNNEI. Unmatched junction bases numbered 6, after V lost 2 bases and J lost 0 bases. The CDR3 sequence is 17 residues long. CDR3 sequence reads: CASSERRGSANTGELFF. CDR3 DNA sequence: TGTGCCAGCAGTGAACGGCGGGGGTCCGCGAACACCGGGGAGCTGTTTTTT.

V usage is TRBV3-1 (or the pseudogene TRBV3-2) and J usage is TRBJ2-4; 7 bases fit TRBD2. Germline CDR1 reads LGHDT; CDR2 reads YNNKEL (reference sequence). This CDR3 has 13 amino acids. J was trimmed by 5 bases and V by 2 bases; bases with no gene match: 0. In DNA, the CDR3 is TGTGCCAGCAGCCAACGGGGGGAAAACATTCAGTACTTC. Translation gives CASSQRGENIQYF.

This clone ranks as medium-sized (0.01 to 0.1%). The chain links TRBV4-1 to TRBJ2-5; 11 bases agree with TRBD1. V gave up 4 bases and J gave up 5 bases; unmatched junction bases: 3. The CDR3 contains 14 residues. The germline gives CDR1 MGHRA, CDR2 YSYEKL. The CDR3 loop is CASSRDRGWETQYF. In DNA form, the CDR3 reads TGCGCCAGCAGCCGGGACAGGGGGTGGGAGACCCAGTACTTC.

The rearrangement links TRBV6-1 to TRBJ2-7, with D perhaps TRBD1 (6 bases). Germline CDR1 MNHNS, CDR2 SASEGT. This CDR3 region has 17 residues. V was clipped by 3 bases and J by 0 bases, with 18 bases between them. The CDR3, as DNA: TGTGCCAGCAGTGACGTACCTGGGGGCCCTAGCTCCTACGAGCAGTACTTC. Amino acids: CASSDVPGGPSSYEQYF.